The 21 T cell receptor beta chains reported below all come from one sample, sequenced in a study of cytomegalovirus exposure and HLA in healthy donors. A multiplex PCR was run with 60 Vbeta primers and 13 Jbeta primers. Assay: immunoSEQ multiplex PCR; the TCRdb copy retains only in-frame clones and omits some. The sample gives around 91,000 clones, around 80% of which show up once; about 4.4% is in the top ten. The sample was PBMCs. The source is a male donor in good health and CMV-seropositive.

In this sample, this clone turned up once. The chain links TRBV5-6 to TRBJ1-2, with 7 bases matching TRBD1. Germline loops: CDR1 SGHDT, CDR2 YYEEEE. Trimming removed 0 bases from V and 8 bases from J; junction bases left unmatched: 10. This CDR3 is built from 15 residues. The DNA of the CDR3 is TGTGCCAGCAGCTTGGACCCGACAGGGACAAACGGCTACACCTTC. It encodes CASSLDPTGTNGYTF.

The V and J genes are TRBV19 and TRBJ2-2, with TRBD1 matching over 8 bases. Germline V gene lookup returns CDR1 LNHDA and CDR2 SQIVND (reference sequence). This CDR3 contains 15 residues. V shed 2 bases, J shed 6 bases, and the junction held 5 bases outside the gene matches. The CDR3 coding sequence is TGTGCCAGTAGTATAAGGACAGGGTGGGCCGGGGAGCTGTTTTTT. Translation: CASSIRTGWAGELFF.

The chain recombines TRBV19 with TRBJ1-2, with 11 bases matching TRBD1. V trimming: 4 bases; J trimming: 5 bases; junction bases outside the gene matches: 12. Germline V gene lookup returns CDR1 LNHDA and CDR2 SQIVND (reference sequence). The CDR3 covers 17 residues. The CDR3 loop reads CASSTHPGQGAEYGYTF. The CDR3 region has the DNA TGTGCCAGTAGTACCCACCCCGGACAGGGGGCTGAATATGGCTACACCTTC.

The chain carries TRBV9 and TRBJ1-4, with D hard to call. The CDR3 extends over 13 amino acids. Germline V lookup: CDR1 SGDLS, CDR2 YYNGEE. Between the trimmed V and J ends, which lost 1 base and 3 bases, there was a span of 4 bases. The CDR3 region is CASSVSPNEKLFF. The DNA for the CDR3 is TGTGCCAGCAGCGTAAGCCCTAATGAAAAACTGTTTTTT.

V and J are TRBV28 and TRBJ1-2, with D hard to call. The germline gives CDR1 MDHEN, CDR2 SYDVKM. V dropped 6 bases and J dropped 0 bases, with 17 bases sitting between them. The CDR3 runs 16 residues. The CDR3 DNA is TGTGCCAGCAGGGGGAGGACCGAGCAAGCTAACTATGGCTACACCTTC. This codes for CASRGRTEQANYGYTF.

The chain links TRBV19 to TRBJ2-3; D might be TRBD2 (6 bases). Trimming cost V 4 bases and J 2 bases, with 22 bases left between them. This CDR3 region has 18 residues. CDR1 is LNHDA and CDR2 is SQIVND in the germline V gene (reference sequence). The CDR3 DNA sequence: TGTGCCAGTAGTAGGTCGGGGCCCACCGGGACTCACACAGATACGCAGTATTTT. This gives the protein CASSRSGPTGTHTDTQYF.

The chain has TRBV28 and TRBJ1-2; 10 bases fit TRBD1. The germline CDR1 and CDR2 sequences are MDHEN and SYDVKM. V was clipped by 5 bases and J by 4 bases; unmatched bases: 7. The CDR3 length is 15 residues. This chain's CDR3 is CASSAPGQGPYGYTF. The CDR3 nucleotides are TGTGCCAGCAGTGCTCCGGGACAGGGGCCCTATGGCTACACCTTC.

The chain links TRBV7-2 to TRBJ1-2; 9 bases map to TRBD1. With 5 bases clipped from V and 4 bases from J, the junction kept 5 bases outside the gene matches. This CDR3 has 14 amino acids. Germline lookup yields CDR1 SGHTA and CDR2 FQGNSA. CDR3 amino acids: CTSSGTGILYGYTF. For the CDR3, the DNA is TGTACCAGCAGCGGGACAGGGATACTCTATGGCTACACCTTC.

The J gene is TRBJ1-1, the V gene TRBV19; D is unresolved. This CDR3 contains 14 residues. Germline V gives CDR1 LNHDA, CDR2 SQIVND (reference sequence). The V gene lost 4 bases and the J gene lost 7 bases, with 16 bases spanning the gap. The CDR3 nucleotides are TGTGCCAGTAGTAAACACGGTACTACTGTTGAAGCTTTCTTT. Translated: CASSKHGTTVEAFF.

The genes are TRBV5-1 and TRBJ2-7; TRBD1 might be the D (5 bases). Trimming cost V 0 bases and J 3 bases, with 16 bases left between them. The CDR3 runs 16 residues. Germline lookup yields CDR1 SGHRS and CDR2 YFSETQ. CDR3 in DNA: TGCGCCAGCAGCTTGGACTTTGCAGGGTCGGGCTACGAGCAGTACTTC. As protein: CASSLDFAGSGYEQYF.

The genes are TRBV7-2 and TRBJ2-1; 8 bases match TRBD2. CDR1 and CDR2 from the germline V gene are SGHTA and FQGNSA. V shed 3 bases and J 5 bases; nucleotides not matched to a gene: 12. The CDR3 has 17 residues. The CDR3 is CASSFISGIGGDNEQFF. The CDR3 coding sequence is TGTGCCAGCAGCTTTATTAGCGGGATAGGAGGGGACAATGAGCAGTTCTTC.

This clone was counted once. This chain links TRBV9 with TRBJ2-7; D ambiguous. With 4 bases removed from V and 2 bases from J, the gap between germline ends came to 13 bases. The CDR3 has 14 amino acids. Germline assignment: CDR1 SGDLS and CDR2 YYNGEE. CDR3 nucleotides: TGTGCCAGCAGCCCAATGACAAACACCTACGAGCAGTACTTC. This gives the protein CASSPMTNTYEQYF.

This clone has a single count. The V call is TRBV7-9, the J call TRBJ1-4; the D gene is possibly TRBD1 (5 bases). The CDR3 contains 15 residues. Germline CDR1 and CDR2: SEHNR and FQNEAQ (reference sequence). Trimming took off 1 base at V and 10 bases at J, with 16 bases between the two ends. The CDR3 spells CASSLVTRVLGKLFF. DNA for the CDR3: TGTGCCAGCAGCTTAGTGACCAGGGTTCTGGGAAAACTGTTTTTT.

This sequence joins TRBV9 and TRBJ1-4; no clear D. The CDR3 is 14 residues long. Trimming cost V 4 bases and J 5 bases, with 12 bases left between them. Germline V gene data show CDR1 as SGDLS and CDR2 as YYNGEE. This CDR3 is CASSMGGPNEKLFF. The CDR3 bases are TGTGCCAGCAGCATGGGAGGTCCAAATGAAAAACTGTTTTTT.

This clone turned up a few times. The chain recombines TRBV27 with TRBJ2-3; 9 bases match TRBD2. The junction had 7 bases not matched to a gene; V was cut back by 4 bases and J by 5 bases. The CDR3 sequence is 15 residues long. In germline, CDR1 is MNHEY, CDR2 SMNVEV (reference sequence). CDR3 DNA sequence: TGTGCCAGCAGTTCCCTCAGCGGGGGGCGAGATACGCAGTATTTT. As protein: CASSSLSGGRDTQYF.

V usage is TRBV27 and J usage is TRBJ1-6; 8 bases line up with TRBD1. Germline CDR1 reads MNHEY; CDR2 reads SMNVEV (reference sequence). V gave up 4 bases and J gave up 9 bases; unmatched junction bases: 5. The CDR3 consists of 14 residues. The CDR3: CASSYQGASSPLHF. The CDR3 DNA reads as TGTGCCAGCAGTTACCAGGGGGCGAGTTCACCCCTCCACTTT.

The gene calls are TRBV7-9 and TRBJ2-7; 7 bases are a match to TRBD2. CDR1 is SEHNR and CDR2 is FQNEAQ in the germline V gene (reference sequence). The CDR3 covers 16 residues. Trimming removed 4 bases from V and 0 bases from J; junction bases left unmatched: 9. The CDR3 region is CASSSSGRTSSYEQYF. For the CDR3, the DNA is TGTGCCAGCAGCTCCTCCGGCAGGACTAGCTCCTACGAGCAGTACTTC.

This chain links TRBV19 with TRBJ2-7, with a tentative D call TRBD1 (7 bases). V gave up 3 bases and J gave up 3 bases, with 15 bases separating them. There are 15 residues in the CDR3. Germline values: CDR1 LNHDA, CDR2 SQIVND (reference sequence). DNA for the CDR3: TGTGCCAGTAGTATCGATAGACAGGGAGGCTACGAGCAGTACTTC. Translating gives CASSIDRQGGYEQYF.

There are a few counts of this clone. This rearrangement joins TRBV25-1 to TRBJ1-5; D perhaps matches TRBD1 (6 bases). From germline, CDR1 is MGHDK and CDR2 SYGVNS. This CDR3 spans 13 amino acids. V was trimmed by 6 bases and J by 9 bases, leaving 15 bases between them. The CDR3 region has the DNA TGTGCCAGCAGCGACACAGGGTTTTTGCCCCAGCATTTT. Its protein product is CASSDTGFLPQHF. Drawing the rest from reference TRBV25-1 and TRBJ1-5, the complete variable domain is EADIYQTPRYLVIGTGKKITLECSQTMGHDKMYWYQQDPGMELHLIHYSYGVNSTEKGDLSSESTVSRIRTEHFPLTLESARPSHTSQYLCASSDTGFLPQHFGDGTRLSIL.

Written as DNA, the CDR3 is TGTGCCAGCAGTTTAGGGCCTGGCGGGTCCCCCTACGAGCAGTACTTC. Translation: CASSLGPGGSPYEQYF. The J gene is TRBJ2-7, the V gene TRBV27; D is possibly TRBD2 (5 bases). This CDR3 is 16 amino acids long. Trimming shortened V by 2 bases and J by 2 bases, and 16 bases separated the two germline ends. CDR1 and CDR2 (germline): MNHEY, SMNVEV (reference sequence).

V is TRBV11-2 and J is TRBJ2-1; 12 nucleotides line up with TRBD2. Trimming at V came to 4 bases and at J to 0 bases, leaving 1 base not matched to a gene. The germline CDR1 and CDR2 sequences are SGHAT and FQNNGV. This CDR3 spans 16 amino acids. The DNA of the CDR3 is TGTGCCAGCAGCTGGACTAGCGGGGACTCCTACAATGAGCAGTTCTTC. Encoded protein: CASSWTSGDSYNEQFF.